The T cell receptor beta chain described here comes from a study of identical twins. Trimming cost V 5 bases and J 7 bases; bases outside gene matches: 15. Germline V gene sequence: CDR1 SGHAT, CDR2 FQDESV (reference sequence). The CDR3 length is 16 residues. The authors used template switching to add a universal primer site and gave cDNA unique molecular identifiers. MiXCR, applied by TCRdb to the 5' RACE reads, yields one record per CDR3 protein. The sample shows 500,000 to 650,000 distinct CDR3 sequences, approximately 20% of them seen only once. Findings and limits, study-wide: For cord blood, abundant beta clonotypes had fewer insertions, unlike memory repertoires, which showed none. Weaker excess sharing between twins was seen in beta out-of-frame sequences.

Regarding this clonotype: Its cognate antigen is unknown.

These data were also filed under a second study, of yellow fever vaccine responses in identical twins. That publication notes: Twins showed a vaccine T cell response that reportedly seemed partly convergent, partly personalized.

The chain carries TRBV11-1 and TRBJ2-3; 7 bases align to TRBD2. Sequenced material: CD4+ T cells sorted from blood. This sequence was found in a woman between 18 and 30 years old in good health. This CDR3 is CASSPLGAGWANTQYF. Here the CDR3 DNA reads TGTGCCAGCAGCCCCCTTGGAGCGGGATGGGCGAATACGCAGTATTTT.